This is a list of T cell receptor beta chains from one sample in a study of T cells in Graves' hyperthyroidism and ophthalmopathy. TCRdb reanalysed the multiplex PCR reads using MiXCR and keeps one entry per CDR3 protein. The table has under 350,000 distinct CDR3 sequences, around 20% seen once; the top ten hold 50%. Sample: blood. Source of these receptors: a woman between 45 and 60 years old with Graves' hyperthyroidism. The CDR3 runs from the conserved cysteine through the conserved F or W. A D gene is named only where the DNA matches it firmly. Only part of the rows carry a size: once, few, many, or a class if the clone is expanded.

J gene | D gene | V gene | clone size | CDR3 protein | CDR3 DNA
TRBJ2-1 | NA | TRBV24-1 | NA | CATSDFTDGGDEQFF | TGTGCCACCAGTGATTTCACGGACGGGGGCGATGAGCAGTTCTTC
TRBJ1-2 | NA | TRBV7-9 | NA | CASSPLPPSYGYTF | TGTGCCAGCAGCCCACTTCCTCCAAGCTATGGCTACACCTTC
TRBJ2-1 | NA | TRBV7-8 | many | CASSLESPGGVYNEQFF | TGTGCCAGCAGCTTAGAGTCGCCCGGAGGGGTCTACAATGAGCAGTTCTTC
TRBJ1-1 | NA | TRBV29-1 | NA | CSVQPGPGTTEAFF | TGCAGCGTCCAACCGGGTCCGGGAACCACTGAAGCTTTCTTT
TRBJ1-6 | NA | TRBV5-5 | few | CASSLRVWGNSPLHF | TGTGCCAGCAGCCTCCGGGTCTGGGGTAATTCACCCCTCCACTTT
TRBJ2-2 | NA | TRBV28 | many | CASSLAFVGFTGELFF | TGTGCCAGCAGTTTGGCATTCGTGGGGTTTACCGGGGAGCTGTTTTTT
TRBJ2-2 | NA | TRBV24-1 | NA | CATSAAGELFF | TGTGCCACCAGCGCGGCCGGGGAGCTGTTTTTT
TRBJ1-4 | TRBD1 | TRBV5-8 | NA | CASSLKGAGEKLFF | TGTGCCAGCAGCTTGAAGGGGGCCGGTGAAAAACTGTTTTTT
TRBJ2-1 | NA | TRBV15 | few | CATSRDWTVENEQFF | TGTGCCACCAGCAGAGATTGGACAGTAGAGAATGAGCAGTTCTTC
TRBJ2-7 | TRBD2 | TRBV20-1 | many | CSAGGLAGLQLTYEQYF | TGCAGTGCTGGAGGACTAGCGGGACTCCAATTAACCTACGAGCAGTACTTC
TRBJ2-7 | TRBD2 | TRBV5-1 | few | CASSRDGTSDYEQYF | TGCGCCAGCAGCAGAGACGGGACTAGCGACTACGAGCAGTACTTC
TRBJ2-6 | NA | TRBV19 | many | CASAGANVLTF | TGTGCCTCAGCTGGGGCCAACGTCCTGACTTTC
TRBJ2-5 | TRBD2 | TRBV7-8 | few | CASSGPGRGYQETQYF | TGTGCCAGCAGCGGGCCCGGGCGGGGGTACCAAGAGACCCAGTACTTC
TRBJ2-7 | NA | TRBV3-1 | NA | CASSQERDSLRQYF | TGTGCCAGCAGCCAAGAACGGGACTCTCTTAGGCAGTACTTC
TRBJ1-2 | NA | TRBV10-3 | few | CAISESRDEGYTF | TGTGCCATCAGTGAGTCCCGGGACGAAGGCTACACCTTC
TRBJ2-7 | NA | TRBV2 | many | CASRRQGTSYEQYF | TGTGCCAGCCGGAGGCAGGGGACCTCCTACGAGCAGTACTTC
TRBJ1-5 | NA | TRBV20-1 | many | CSARARGGTQPQHF | TGCAGTGCTAGAGCGAGGGGGGGCACTCAGCCCCAGCATTTT
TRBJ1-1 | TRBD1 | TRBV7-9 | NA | CASRPRTGRMAFF | TGTGCCAGCAGACCTCGGACAGGGAGGATGGCTTTCTTT
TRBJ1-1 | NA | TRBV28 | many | CASSFSPGSQGNTEAFF | TGTGCCAGCAGTTTTTCCCCTGGTTCTCAGGGGAACACTGAAGCTTTCTTT
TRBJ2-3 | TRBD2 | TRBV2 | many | CASSELGTSGTDTQYF | TGTGCCAGCAGTGAATTAGGGACTAGCGGCACAGATACGCAGTATTTT
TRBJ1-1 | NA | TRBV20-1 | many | CSAREGRRETEAFF | TGCAGTGCTAGAGAAGGACGGCGGGAGACTGAAGCTTTCTTT
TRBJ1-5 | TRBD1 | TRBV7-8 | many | CASSRTGGSYQPQHF | TGTGCCAGCAGCCGTACAGGGGGCAGTTATCAGCCCCAGCATTTT
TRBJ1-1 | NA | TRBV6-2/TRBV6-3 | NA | CASSYSGQGATEAFF | TGTGCCAGCAGTTACTCGGGCCAGGGAGCCACTGAAGCTTTCTTT